These 26 T cell receptor beta chains originate from one sample sequenced in a study of PD-L1 blockade in urothelial cancer. Only in-frame clones appear in the TCRdb table, and some are missing; sequencing was by immunoSEQ multiplex PCR. Of 120,000 or so clones detected, roughly 86% appear once; the ten largest clones hold 2.4%. Sample time point: peripheral blood 6 weeks after treatment start. The sequencing here drew on PBMCs, taken around atezolizumab (anti-PD-L1) treatment. The source of these receptors is a man aged 50 to 59 with urothelial cancer.

The chain links TRBV15 to TRBJ1-6; D ambiguous. The germline CDR1 and CDR2 sequences are LNHNV and YYDKDF (reference sequence). Trimming took 0 bases from V and 6 from J, leaving 9 bases between them. The length of the CDR3 is 15 residues. The CDR3 loop reads CATSRDLSINSPLHF. The CDR3 DNA is TGTGCCACCAGCAGAGATCTCAGTATTAATTCACCCCTCCACTTT.

The chain has TRBV7-3 and TRBJ2-2; possibly TRBD2 for D (6 bases). Germline-derived CDR1 and CDR2 are SGHTA and FQGTGA. V lost 5 bases, J lost 4 bases, and 14 bases lay in between. The CDR3 runs to 15 residues. The CDR3: CASSKNQGGTGELFF. CDR3 coding DNA: TGTGCCAGCAGCAAGAACCAGGGAGGCACCGGGGAGCTGTTTTTT.

Remarks on this clone: At one of its ends the junction is not consistent with the germline gene, which may arise from a read error. The chain has TRBV7-7 and TRBJ1-4; TRBD1 aligns across 8 bases. CDR1 and CDR2 from the germline V gene are SSHAT and FNYEAQ (reference sequence). This CDR3 has 14 amino acids. The CDR3 here is CASSAGQGYEKLFF. CDR3 DNA sequence: TGTGCTAGCAGCGCCGGACAGGGTTATGAAAAACTGTTTTTT.

A single count supports this clone. V and J are TRBV5-1 and TRBJ2-7, with 7 nucleotides matching TRBD2. With 1 base clipped from V and 2 bases from J, the junction kept 6 bases outside the gene matches. Germline CDR1 SGHRS, CDR2 YFSETQ. CDR3 size: 15 residues. CDR3 sequence (DNA): TGCGCCAGCAGCTTGAAACCTAGCGGACCCTACGAGCAGTACTTC. It translates to CASSLKPSGPYEQYF.

This clone came up once. V is TRBV19 and J is TRBJ2-1; D is perhaps TRBD1 (6 bases). Trimming stripped 4 bases from V and 10 bases from J, with 14 bases between. The germline V gene has CDR1 LNHDA and CDR2 SQIVND (reference sequence). CDR3 length equals 13 residues. CDR3: CASSKTRGREQFF. The DNA of the CDR3 is TGTGCCAGTAGTAAAACCAGGGGACGCGAGCAGTTCTTC.

The V and J genes are TRBV7-2 and TRBJ2-5, with TRBD2 as a possible D gene (6 bases). CDR3 length: 14 amino acids. CDR1 is SGHTA, CDR2 FQGNSA, per germline. V gave up 6 bases and J gave up 5 bases, with 16 bases separating them. In DNA form, the CDR3 reads TGTGCCAGCAGGGCCGGGACTCGGGCCGAGACCCAGTACTTC. This translates into CASRAGTRAETQYF.

The chain uses TRBV10-3 and TRBJ2-5, with 11 bases matching TRBD2. Germline CDR1 ENHRY, CDR2 SYGVKD. The CDR3 consists of 15 residues. Germline trimming cut 5 bases from V and 3 bases from J; bases unmatched to any gene: 5. The CDR3 here is CAISPGTSGKETQYF. The DNA for the CDR3 is TGTGCCATCAGTCCCGGGACTAGCGGAAAAGAGACCCAGTACTTC.

This clone was counted once. The chain uses TRBV27 and TRBJ2-5, with D possibly matching TRBD2 (6 bases). Germline assignment: CDR1 MNHEY and CDR2 SMNVEV (reference sequence). V lost 5 bases to trimming and J lost 2 bases, with 15 bases between them. This CDR3 region has 15 residues. CDR3 nucleotide sequence: TGTGCCAGCAGTCCAATAGCGGAGGCGCAAGAGACCCAGTACTTC. It specifies CASSPIAEAQETQYF.

J is TRBJ2-1 and V is TRBV19; a possible D gene is TRBD2 (5 bases). Germline V gene data show CDR1 as LNHDA and CDR2 as SQIVND (reference sequence). V was cut by 10 bases and J by 7 bases, with 20 bases left in between. This CDR3 comprises 14 residues. The CDR3 spells CATSSGYWANEQFF. CDR3 sequence (DNA): TGTGCCACTTCAAGCGGATACTGGGCAAATGAGCAGTTCTTC. Together with reference TRBV19 and TRBJ2-1, the CDR3 gives the full variable domain: DGGITQSPKYLFRKEGQNVTLSCEQNLNHDAMYWYRQDPGQGLRLIYYSQIVNDFQKGDIAEGYSVSREKKESFPLTVTSAQKNPTAFYLCATSSGYWANEQFFGPGTRLTVL.

The genes are TRBV27 and TRBJ1-2, with D possibly TRBD1 on 5 matching bases. The CDR3 covers 15 residues. Germline V gives CDR1 MNHEY, CDR2 SMNVEV (reference sequence). The ends were cut back, 2 bases at V and 0 bases at J, with 10 bases in the middle. This CDR3 is CASSLGQGSNYGYTF. The CDR3 DNA is TGTGCCAGCAGTTTAGGGCAGGGTTCTAACTATGGCTACACCTTC.

This clone was counted once. The chain links TRBV2 to TRBJ2-3, with 12 bases fitting TRBD2. From germline, CDR1 is SNHLY and CDR2 FYNNEI. The CDR3 runs to 17 residues. V gave up 2 bases and J gave up 3 bases; unmatched junction bases: 6. The DNA for the CDR3 is TGTGCCAGCAGTGAACTAGCGGGAGGGCCAAGGACAGATACGCAGTATTTT. Translation gives CASSELAGGPRTDTQYF.

This clone was seen just once. This chain uses TRBV18 with TRBJ1-5; TRBD1 matches at 9 bases. The CDR3 loop spans 16 amino acids. Germline CDR1 and CDR2: KGHSH and LQKENI. V dropped 6 bases and J dropped 1; count of bases not matched to a gene: 7. The CDR3 reads CASSQQGAHSNQPQHF. Here the CDR3 DNA reads TGTGCCAGCTCGCAACAGGGGGCACACAGCAATCAGCCCCAGCATTTT. Full variable domain (outside the CDR3, taken from reference TRBV18 and TRBJ1-5): NAGVMQNPRHLVRRRGQEARLRCSPMKGHSHVYWYRQLPEEGLKFMVYLQKENIIDESGMPKERFSAEFPKEGPSILRIQQVVRGDSAAYFCASSQQGAHSNQPQHFGDGTRLSIL.

The chain is built from TRBV27 and TRBJ1-1, with D unresolved. Germline V gene data show CDR1 as MNHEY and CDR2 as SMNVEV (reference sequence). The V end lost 0 bases, the J end lost 1 base, and 6 bases lay between the germline ends. This CDR3 is built from 14 residues. The CDR3 protein is CASSLSPGNTEAFF. CDR3 coding DNA: TGTGCCAGCAGTTTATCCCCCGGGAACACTGAAGCTTTCTTT.

The chain has TRBV25-1 and TRBJ2-7; 7 nucleotides align to TRBD1. Germline loops: CDR1 MGHDK, CDR2 SYGVNS. The V gene end was trimmed by 4 bases and the J gene end by 2 bases; junction bases not matched to a gene: 11. The CDR3 has 16 residues. The CDR3, as DNA: TGTGCCAGCAGTGCGAACAGGGGCCCCAACCCCTACGAGCAGTACTTC. Translated: CASSANRGPNPYEQYF.

The chain is built from TRBV7-6 and TRBJ2-7, with TRBD1 matching 7 bases. With 5 bases clipped from V and 3 bases from J, the junction kept 7 bases outside the gene matches. Per the germline V gene, CDR1 is SGHVS and CDR2 is FNYEAQ. CDR3 size: 14 residues. CDR3 sequence: CASSPANRGYEQYF. The DNA of the CDR3 is TGTGCCAGCAGCCCAGCAAACAGGGGCTACGAGCAGTACTTC.

The rearrangement uses TRBV2 and TRBJ2-7, with 14 positions matching TRBD2. The ends lost 2 bases at V and 5 bases at J; junction bases unmatched: 14. CDR1 is SNHLY, CDR2 FYNNEI, per germline. The CDR3 spans 19 residues. The CDR3, as DNA: TGTGCCAGCAGTGAACTAAGCCAGCCGACTAGCGGGAGGGCCCACGAGCAGTACTTC. Translating it yields CASSELSQPTSGRAHEQYF. Full variable domain (rest looked up from reference TRBV2 and TRBJ2-7): EPEVTQTPSHQVTQMGQEVILRCVPISNHLYFYWYRQILGQKVEFLVSFYNNEISEKSEIFDDQFSVERPDGSNFTLKIRSTKLEDSAMYFCASSELSQPTSGRAHEQYFGPGTRLTVT.

This clone was observed a handful of times. The chain combines TRBV5-1 with TRBJ1-2; 7 nucleotides agree with TRBD1. Germline-derived CDR1 and CDR2 are SGHRS and YFSETQ. Trimming removed 1 base from V and 3 bases from J; junction bases left unmatched: 6. The CDR3 is made up of 15 amino acids. In DNA, the CDR3 is TGCGCCAGCAGCTTGTTGCCGGGACAGTACTATGGCTACACCTTC. Residues: CASSLLPGQYYGYTF. Drawing the rest from reference TRBV5-1 and TRBJ1-2, the complete variable domain is KAGVTQTPRYLIKTRGQQVTLSCSPISGHRSVSWYQQTPGQGLQFLFEYFSETQRNKGNFPGRFSGRQFSNSRSEMNVSTLELGDSALYLCASSLLPGQYYGYTFGSGTRLTVV.

This clone was counted a single time. CDR3 sequence: CASSLRSGQDTQYF. CDR3 sequence (DNA): TGCGCCAGCAGCTTGAGGTCAGGCCAAGATACGCAGTATTTT. The chain uses TRBV5-1 and TRBJ2-3; D unclear. The CDR3 is made up of 14 amino acids. Trimming left V 1 base short and J 5 bases short, with 11 bases between. The germline CDR1 and CDR2 sequences are SGHRS and YFSETQ.

Details on this clone: This may be a read error: a much more frequent sequence differs by one nucleotide. The V gene is TRBV10-3, the J gene TRBJ2-3; perhaps TRBD2 as D (6 bases). Germline CDR1 ENHRY, CDR2 SYGVKD. There are 13 residues in the CDR3. As DNA, the CDR3 is TGTGCCACCAGTGGGACTAGCACAGATACGCAGTATTTT. Amino acid sequence: CATSGTSTDTQYF.

This sequence joins TRBV28 and TRBJ1-1, with 9 bases that match TRBD1. The CDR3 loop spans 15 amino acids. The ends lost 4 bases at V and 3 bases at J; junction bases unmatched: 6. Germline V gene lookup returns CDR1 MDHEN and CDR2 SYDVKM. The CDR3: CASSSTGTGYTEAFF. DNA of the CDR3: TGTGCCAGCAGTTCAACCGGGACAGGGTACACTGAAGCTTTCTTT.

This clone was observed a few times. This sequence joins TRBV6-6 and TRBJ1-1, with 7 bases that match TRBD1. V lost 7 bases and J lost 7; bases outside the gene matches: 12. This CDR3 has 14 residues. Germline V gene lookup returns CDR1 MNHNY and CDR2 SVGAGI (reference sequence). CDR3 in amino acids: CASTETGRIIEAFF. Written as DNA, the CDR3 is TGTGCCAGCACCGAGACAGGGAGGATCATTGAAGCTTTCTTT.

V is TRBV7-8 and J is TRBJ1-2; weak D call: TRBD1 (5 bases). The V end lost 6 bases, the J end lost 6 bases, and 20 bases lay between the germline ends. Per germline, CDR1 SGHVS and CDR2 FQNEAQ. This CDR3 spans 15 amino acids. CDR3 residues: CASRANLGEGDGYTF. The CDR3 DNA is TGTGCCAGCAGGGCGAATTTGGGGGAGGGTGATGGCTACACCTTC.

The chain is built from TRBV18 and TRBJ1-5; 7 nucleotides line up with TRBD1. V lost 1 base to trimming and J lost 3 bases; unmatched junction nucleotides: 6. The CDR3 spans 16 residues. In germline, CDR1 is KGHSH, CDR2 LQKENI. CDR3 nucleotide sequence: TGTGCCAGCTCACCACGTAAGACAGGGCACAATCAGCCCCAGCATTTT. Translation gives CASSPRKTGHNQPQHF. Together with reference TRBV18 and TRBJ1-5, the CDR3 gives the full variable domain: NAGVMQNPRHLVRRRGQEARLRCSPMKGHSHVYWYRQLPEEGLKFMVYLQKENIIDESGMPKERFSAEFPKEGPSILRIQQVVRGDSAAYFCASSPRKTGHNQPQHFGDGTRLSIL.

The chain is built from TRBV11-1 and TRBJ1-6, with a tentative D call TRBD1 (6 bases). The CDR3 totals 17 residues. CDR1 is SGHAT and CDR2 is FQDESV in the germline V gene (reference sequence). The ends were cut back, 4 bases at V and 8 bases at J, with 21 bases in the middle. CDR3 nucleotides: TGTGCCAGCAGCTCACCGGGACACTCCCTGTCGGATTCACCCCTCCACTTT. This codes for CASSSPGHSLSDSPLHF.

The V gene is TRBV6-4, the J gene TRBJ1-1, with 8 bases that match TRBD1. Trimming removed 0 bases from V and 2 bases from J; junction bases left unmatched: 2. Germline CDR1 is MRHNA and CDR2 is SNTAGT. The CDR3 contains 15 residues. Here the CDR3 reads CASSDSTGGNTEAFF. The CDR3 nucleotides are TGTGCCAGCAGTGACTCAACAGGGGGTAACACTGAAGCTTTCTTT.

The chain recombines TRBV19 with TRBJ1-5; D might be TRBD1 (6 bases). The CDR3 extends over 16 amino acids. Germline values: CDR1 LNHDA, CDR2 SQIVND (reference sequence). V was cut by 3 bases and J by 8 bases, with 20 bases left in between. The CDR3 protein is CASSMISGGAGEPQHF. The CDR3 region has the DNA TGTGCCAGTAGTATGATCTCGGGTGGGGCAGGGGAGCCCCAGCATTTT.